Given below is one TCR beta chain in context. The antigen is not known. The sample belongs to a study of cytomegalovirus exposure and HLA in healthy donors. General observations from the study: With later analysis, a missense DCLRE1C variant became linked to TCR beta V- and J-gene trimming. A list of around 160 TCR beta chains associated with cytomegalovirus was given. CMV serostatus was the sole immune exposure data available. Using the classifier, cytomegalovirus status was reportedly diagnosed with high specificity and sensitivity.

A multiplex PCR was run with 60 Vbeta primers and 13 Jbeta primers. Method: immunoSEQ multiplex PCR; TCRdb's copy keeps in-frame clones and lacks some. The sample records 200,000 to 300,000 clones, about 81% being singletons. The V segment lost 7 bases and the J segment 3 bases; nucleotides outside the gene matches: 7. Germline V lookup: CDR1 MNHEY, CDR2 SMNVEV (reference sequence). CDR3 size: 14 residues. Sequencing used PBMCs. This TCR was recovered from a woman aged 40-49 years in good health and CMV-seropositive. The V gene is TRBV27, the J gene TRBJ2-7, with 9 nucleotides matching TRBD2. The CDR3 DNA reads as TGTGCCAGCAACCGGGCGGGAGGGATCTACGAGCAGTACTTC. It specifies CASNRAGGIYEQYF.